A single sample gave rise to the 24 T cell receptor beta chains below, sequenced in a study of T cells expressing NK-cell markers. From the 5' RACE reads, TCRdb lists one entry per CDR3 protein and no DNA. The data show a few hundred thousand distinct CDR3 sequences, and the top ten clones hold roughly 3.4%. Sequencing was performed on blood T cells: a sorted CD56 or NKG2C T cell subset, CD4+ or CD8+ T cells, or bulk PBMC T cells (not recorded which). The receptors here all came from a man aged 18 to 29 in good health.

CDR3 in amino acids: CASSPQGGPNYGYTF. The V and J genes are TRBV6-1 and TRBJ1-2; TCRdb lists TRBD1, though no DNA is available to test this call. Germline assignment: CDR1 MNHNS and CDR2 SASEGT. The CDR3 has 15 amino acids.

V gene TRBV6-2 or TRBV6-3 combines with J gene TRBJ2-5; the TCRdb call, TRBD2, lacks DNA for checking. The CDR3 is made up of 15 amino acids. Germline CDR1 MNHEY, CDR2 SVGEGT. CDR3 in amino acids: CASSAGTPGSGTQYF.

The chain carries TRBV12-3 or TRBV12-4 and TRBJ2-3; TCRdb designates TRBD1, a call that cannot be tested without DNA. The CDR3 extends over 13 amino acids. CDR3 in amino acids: CASTDRAADTQYF.

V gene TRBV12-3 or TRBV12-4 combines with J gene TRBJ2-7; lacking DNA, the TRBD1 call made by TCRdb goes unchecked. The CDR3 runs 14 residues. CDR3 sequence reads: CASSWGQGTYEQYF.

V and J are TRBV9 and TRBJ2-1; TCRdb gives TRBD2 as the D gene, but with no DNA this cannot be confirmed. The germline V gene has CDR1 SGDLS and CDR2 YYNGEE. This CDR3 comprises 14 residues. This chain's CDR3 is CASSVALTSDEQFF.

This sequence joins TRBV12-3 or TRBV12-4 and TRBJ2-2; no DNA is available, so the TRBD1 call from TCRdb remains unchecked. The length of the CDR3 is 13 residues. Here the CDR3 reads CASSPGPAGELFF.

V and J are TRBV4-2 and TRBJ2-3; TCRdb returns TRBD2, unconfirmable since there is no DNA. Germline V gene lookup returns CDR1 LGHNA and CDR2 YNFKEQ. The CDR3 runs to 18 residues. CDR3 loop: CASSQDGPGFTSTDTQYF.

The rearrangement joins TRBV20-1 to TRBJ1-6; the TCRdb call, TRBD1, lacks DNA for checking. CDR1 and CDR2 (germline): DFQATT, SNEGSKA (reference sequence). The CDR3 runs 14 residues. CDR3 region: CSAKGWTGASPLHF.

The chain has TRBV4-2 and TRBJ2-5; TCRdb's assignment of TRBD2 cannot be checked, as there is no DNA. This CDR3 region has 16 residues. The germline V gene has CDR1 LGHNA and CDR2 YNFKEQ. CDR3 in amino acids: CASSPEVGHIQETQYF.

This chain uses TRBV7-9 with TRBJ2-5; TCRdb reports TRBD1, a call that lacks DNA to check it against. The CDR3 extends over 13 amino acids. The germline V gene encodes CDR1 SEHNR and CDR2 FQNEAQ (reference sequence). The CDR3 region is CASSSETGETQYF.

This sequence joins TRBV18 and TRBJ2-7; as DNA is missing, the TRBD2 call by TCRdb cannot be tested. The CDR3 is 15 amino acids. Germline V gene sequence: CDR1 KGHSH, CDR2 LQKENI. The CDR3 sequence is CASSPRKGRFDEQYF.

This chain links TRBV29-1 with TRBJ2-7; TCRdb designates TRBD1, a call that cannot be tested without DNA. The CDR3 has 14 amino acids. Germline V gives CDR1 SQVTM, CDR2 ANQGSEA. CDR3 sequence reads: CSAVGEGQGGEQYF.

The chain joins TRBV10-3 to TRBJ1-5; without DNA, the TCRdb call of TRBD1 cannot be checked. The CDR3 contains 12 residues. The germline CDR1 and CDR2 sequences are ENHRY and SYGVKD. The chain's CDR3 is CATRQSDQPQHF.

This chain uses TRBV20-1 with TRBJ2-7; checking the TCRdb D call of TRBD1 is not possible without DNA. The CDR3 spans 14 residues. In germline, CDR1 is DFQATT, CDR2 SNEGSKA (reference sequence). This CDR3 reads CSARVEGRMGEQYF.

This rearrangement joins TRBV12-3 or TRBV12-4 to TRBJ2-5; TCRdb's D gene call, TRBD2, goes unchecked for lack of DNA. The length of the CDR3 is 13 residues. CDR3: CASTQREVETQYF.

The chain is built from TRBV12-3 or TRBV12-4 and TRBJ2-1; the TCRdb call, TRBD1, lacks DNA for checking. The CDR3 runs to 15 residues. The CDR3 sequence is CASSTRETSGDEQFF.

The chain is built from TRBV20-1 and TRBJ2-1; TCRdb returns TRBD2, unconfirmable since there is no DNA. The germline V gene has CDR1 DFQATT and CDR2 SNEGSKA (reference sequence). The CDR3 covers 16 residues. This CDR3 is CSAETSGRWSYNEQFF.

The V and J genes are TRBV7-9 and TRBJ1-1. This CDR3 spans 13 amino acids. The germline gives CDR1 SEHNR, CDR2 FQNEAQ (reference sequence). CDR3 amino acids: CASSRGLSTEAFF.

CDR3 amino acids: CASSRQGYNTEAFF. The chain couples TRBV3-1 to TRBJ1-1; the TCRdb D gene call, TRBD1, has no DNA to confirm it. The germline CDR1 and CDR2 sequences are LGHDT and YNNKEL (reference sequence). CDR3 length: 14 residues.

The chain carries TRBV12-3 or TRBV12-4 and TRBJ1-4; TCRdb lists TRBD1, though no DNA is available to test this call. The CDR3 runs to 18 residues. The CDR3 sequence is CASSQSTGPPGVNEKLFF.

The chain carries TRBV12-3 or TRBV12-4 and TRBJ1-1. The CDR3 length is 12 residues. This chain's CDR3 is CASSPGPGEAFF.

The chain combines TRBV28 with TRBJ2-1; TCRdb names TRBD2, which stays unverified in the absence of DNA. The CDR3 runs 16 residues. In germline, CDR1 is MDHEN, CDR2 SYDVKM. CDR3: CASSVPWTLQNNEQFF.

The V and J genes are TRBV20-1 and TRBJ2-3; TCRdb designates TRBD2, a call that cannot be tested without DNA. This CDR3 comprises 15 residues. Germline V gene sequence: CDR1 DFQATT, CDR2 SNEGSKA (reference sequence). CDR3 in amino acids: CSARELAAYTDTQYF.

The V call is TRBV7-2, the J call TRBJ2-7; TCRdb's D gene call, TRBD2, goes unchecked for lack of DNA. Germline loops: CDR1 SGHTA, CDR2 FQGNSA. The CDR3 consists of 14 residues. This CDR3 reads CASSPEREVNEQYF.